This T cell receptor (beta chain) was profiled in a study of blood T cell repertoires in COVID-19. Across the whole study: The United States, Italy and Spain supplied acute and convalescent COVID-19 samples. Sources were T cells, B-cell-depleted T cells, or PBMCs; the material itself was cDNA or gDNA.

CDR1 is LGHDT and CDR2 is YNNKEL in the germline V gene (reference sequence). The length of the CDR3 is 15 residues. V was shortened by 9 bases and J by 10 bases, with 26 bases between the two germline ends. In the original analysis: By means of reference gene primer amplification, nucleated cell counts were estimated. The repertoire was sequenced with immunoSEQ multiplex PCR; TCRdb's copy has only in-frame clones and lacks some. The D gene and trimming were derived from the DNA, and the V and J assignments and clone size from that table. Of 130,000 to 150,000 clones in the sample, just under 85% were seen once.

This clonotype was sampled from a middle-aged woman with active or convalescent COVID-19. J is TRBJ2-3 and V is TRBV3-1 (or the pseudogene TRBV3-2), with a possible D match to TRBD2 (6 bases). The sample consisted of peripheral blood. CDR3 sequence (DNA): TGTGCCAGTAGGCTGGAGGGAGCGGGTCCCTCTTCGCAGTATTTT. It specifies CASRLEGAGPSSQYF.